The entry below describes one T cell receptor beta chain. This entry comes from a study of blood T cell repertoires in COVID-19. Profiling relied on immunoSEQ multiplex PCR, and the TCRdb table lists in-frame clones only, not all of them. The table shows some 100,000 clones, with around 85% occurring only once. Enrollees, about 18 to 89 years old, lived in around 23 US areas. Grouping used clinical history reported by participants in a survey and questionnaire. Among Cohort 3 donors, those recovered had two negative PCRs, clearance, or symptom resolution. V lost 6 bases, J lost 0 bases, and 8 bases lay in between. The CDR3 is 13 amino acids. Germline CDR1 MDHEN, CDR2 SYDVKM.

The source material was PBMCs or T cells enriched from blood (not recorded which). V is TRBV28 and J is TRBJ1-1; perhaps TRBD1 as D (6 bases). The TCR sequence derives from a woman between 50 and 59 years old who had recovered from COVID-19. CDR3 coding DNA: TGTGCCAGCAGCCAGGGGATGAACACTGAAGCTTTCTTT. As protein: CASSQGMNTEAFF. The complete variable domain, with remaining parts taken from reference TRBV28 and TRBJ1-1, reads DVKVTQSSRYLVKRTGEKVFLECVQDMDHENMFWYRQDPGLGLRLIYFSYDVKMKEKGDIPEGYSVSREKKERFSLILESASTNQTSMYLCASSQGMNTEAFFGQGTRLTVV.